The T cell receptor (beta chain) under discussion was sequenced for a study of CD8 T cells in Susac syndrome. Random-hexamer reverse transcription was applied to roughly 0.5 to 1 ug RNA. Each CDR3 protein gets one entry after TCRdb re-called the immunoSEQ multiplex PCR reads with MiXCR. Altogether 180,000 or so distinct CDR3 sequences are present, around 96% being singletons, with the ten largest covering 0.085% to 0.11%. The sequencing sample was made of CD4+ T cells from PBMCs. The sequence derives from a human donor in good health.

The CDR3 region is CATSGPNQETQYF. CDR3 sequence (DNA): TGTGCCACCAGTGGGCCGAACCAAGAGACCCAGTACTTC. V and J are TRBV24-1 and TRBJ2-5; D not certain. CDR1 is KGHDR and CDR2 is SFDVKD in the germline V gene. The V gene lost 5 bases and the J gene lost 0 bases, with 6 bases spanning the gap. The CDR3 is 13 amino acids.